This T cell receptor beta chain stems from a study of regulatory T cells in long-lasting Graves disease. Both iRepertoire HTBI primers and Arm-PCR of CDR3 regions were used to build the TCR beta libraries. TCRdb re-analysed the multiplex PCR reads in MiXCR, keeping a single row per CDR3 protein. The data contain approximately 460,000 distinct CDR3 sequences, around 17% of them singletons. Time point of the sample: newly diagnosed GD, antithyroid drugs for less than 3 months. PBMC RNA served as the TCR library source. Findings and caveats of the study: TCR diversity was lower in persistent Graves' patients than in newly diagnosed ones. Persistent patients shared more public clonotypes (roughly 2,800) than new patients (more than 900).

Trimming removed 3 bases at V and 2 bases at J, with 11 bases between. This CDR3 spans 14 amino acids. Germline lookup yields CDR1 SGHDT and CDR2 YYEEEE. This clonotype was seen repeatedly, ten times or more. Its cognate antigen is unknown. In addition, the sample was reused for a study of T cells in Graves' hyperthyroidism and ophthalmopathy. That investigation notes: Using the HTBI primer set, a first-round RT-PCR was run on the TCR CDR3.

This TCR derives from a woman in her 30s with Graves disease. The specimen was peripheral blood mononuclear cells (PBMCs), collected at new diagnosis, from a patient treated with antithyroid drugs. This rearrangement joins TRBV5-6 to TRBJ2-5; tentative D call: TRBD2 (6 bases). The CDR3 sequence: CASSSGTAQETQYF. The CDR3 DNA reads TGTGCCAGCAGCTCTGGGACTGCTCAAGAGACCCAGTACTTC.